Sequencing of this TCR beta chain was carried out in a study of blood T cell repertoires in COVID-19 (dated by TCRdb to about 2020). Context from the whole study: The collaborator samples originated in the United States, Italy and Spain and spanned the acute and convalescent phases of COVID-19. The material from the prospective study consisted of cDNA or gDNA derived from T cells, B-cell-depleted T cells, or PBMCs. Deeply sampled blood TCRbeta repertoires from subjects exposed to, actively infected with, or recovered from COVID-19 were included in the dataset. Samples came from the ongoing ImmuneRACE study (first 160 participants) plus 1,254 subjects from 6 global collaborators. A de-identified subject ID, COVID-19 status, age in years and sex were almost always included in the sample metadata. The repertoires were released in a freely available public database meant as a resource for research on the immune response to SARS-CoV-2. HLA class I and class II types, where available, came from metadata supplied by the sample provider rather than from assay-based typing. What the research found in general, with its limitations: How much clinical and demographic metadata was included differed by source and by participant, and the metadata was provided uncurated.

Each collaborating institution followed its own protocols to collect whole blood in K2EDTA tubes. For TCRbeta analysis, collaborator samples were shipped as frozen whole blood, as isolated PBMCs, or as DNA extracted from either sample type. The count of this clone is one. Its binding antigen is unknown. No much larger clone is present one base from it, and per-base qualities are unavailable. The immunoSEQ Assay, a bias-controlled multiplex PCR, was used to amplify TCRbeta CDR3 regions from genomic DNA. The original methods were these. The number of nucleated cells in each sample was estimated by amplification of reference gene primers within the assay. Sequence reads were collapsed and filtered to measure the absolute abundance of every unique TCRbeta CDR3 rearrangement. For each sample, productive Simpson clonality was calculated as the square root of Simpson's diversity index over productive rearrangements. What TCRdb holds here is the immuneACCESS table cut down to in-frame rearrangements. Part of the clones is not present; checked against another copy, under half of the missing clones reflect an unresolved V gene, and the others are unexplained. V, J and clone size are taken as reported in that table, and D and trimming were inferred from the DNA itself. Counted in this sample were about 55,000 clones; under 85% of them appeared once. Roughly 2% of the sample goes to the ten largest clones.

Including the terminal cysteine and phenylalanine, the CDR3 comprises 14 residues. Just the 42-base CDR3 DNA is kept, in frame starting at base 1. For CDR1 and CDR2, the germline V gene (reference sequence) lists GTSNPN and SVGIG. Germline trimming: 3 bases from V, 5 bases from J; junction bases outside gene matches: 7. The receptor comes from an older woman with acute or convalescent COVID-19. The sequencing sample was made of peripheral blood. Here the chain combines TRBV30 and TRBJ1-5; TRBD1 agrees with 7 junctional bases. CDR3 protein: CAWRDPTGYQPQHF. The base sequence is TGTGCCTGGAGGGACCCGACAGGGTATCAGCCCCAGCATTTT.